The 11 T cell receptor beta chains listed next were all sequenced from one sample in a study of post-analysis software for immune sequencing data. Tagging with unique molecular identifiers was a feature of the TCR beta cDNA libraries. TCRdb passed the PCR reads through MiXCR, listing each CDR3 protein once. The sample contains hundreds of thousands of distinct CDR3 sequences, 55% to 60% of which appear only once. General study findings and limits: About 5 TRBV segments (TRBV5-6, TRBV5-1 and TRBV20-1 among them) occurred more frequently in patients than in controls.

These receptors have no identified antigens. Sequenced input: blood. The receptor source for this set is a girl between 2 and 10 years old with multiple sclerosis.

CDR3 protein: CASSHLGPNYGYTF. The CDR3 DNA follows: TGTGCCAGCAGTCACCTGGGGCCTAACTATGGCTACACCTTC. The chain couples TRBV6-5 to TRBJ1-2; weak D call: TRBD1 (5 bases). The CDR3 loop spans 14 amino acids. The ends were cut back, 5 bases at V and 0 bases at J, with 10 bases in the middle. CDR1 MNHEY and CDR2 SVGAGI come from the germline V gene.

This clonotype was counted between two and nine times. This chain uses TRBV12-3 or TRBV12-4 with TRBJ1-5; perhaps TRBD1 as D (6 bases). This CDR3 contains 14 residues. Trimming stripped 5 bases from V and 4 bases from J, with 12 bases between. The CDR3 spells CASSLDRPNQPQHF. CDR3 coding DNA: TGTGCCAGCAGTCTAGACAGGCCTAATCAGCCCCAGCATTTT.

The chain couples TRBV29-1 to TRBJ1-1, with TRBD1 as a possible D gene (5 bases). The germline V gene has CDR1 SQVTM and CDR2 ANQGSEA. Trimming left V 2 bases short and J 6 bases short, with 19 bases between. The CDR3 loop spans 15 amino acids. The CDR3 is CSVEPRRGRVAEAFF. CDR3 in DNA: TGCAGCGTTGAACCAAGGCGGGGCAGGGTTGCTGAAGCTTTCTTT.

This clonotype has only a few counts. The chain couples TRBV12-3 or TRBV12-4 to TRBJ2-2; TRBD1 matches at 12 bases. This CDR3 has 16 residues. V shed 7 bases, J shed 7 bases, and the junction held 10 bases outside the gene matches. The CDR3 protein is CASTLGDRGRVGELFF. The CDR3 bases are TGTGCCAGCACCCTAGGGGACAGGGGGCGAGTCGGGGAGCTGTTTTTT.

The V gene is TRBV12-3 or TRBV12-4, the J gene TRBJ2-3; possible D gene TRBD1, 6 bases. This CDR3 is 19 amino acids long. Trimming removed 6 bases at V and 2 bases at J, with 27 bases between. CDR3 coding DNA: TGTGCCAGCAGCCCTTTAAGTGGCTTACAGGGCCCCTCCACAGATACGCAGTATTTT. Encoded protein: CASSPLSGLQGPSTDTQYF.

V and J are TRBV2 and TRBJ2-1, with D possibly being TRBD1 (5 bases). Germline CDR1 SNHLY, CDR2 FYNNEI. V was cut by 2 bases and J by 6 bases, with 17 bases left in between. This CDR3 spans 16 amino acids. The CDR3 loop is CASSESMLVRGNEQFF. CDR3 coding DNA: TGTGCCAGCAGTGAAAGTATGCTAGTAAGGGGCAATGAGCAGTTCTTC. The full variable domain, completed using reference TRBV2 and TRBJ2-1, is EPEVTQTPSHQVTQMGQEVILRCVPISNHLYFYWYRQILGQKVEFLVSFYNNEISEKSEIFDDQFSVERPDGSNFTLKIRSTKLEDSAMYFCASSESMLVRGNEQFFGPGTRLTVL.

J is TRBJ1-1 and V is TRBV5-6; D remains unclear. Germline V gene sequence: CDR1 SGHDT, CDR2 YYEEEE. The CDR3 consists of 15 residues. The germline V and J ends were trimmed by 3 bases and 0 bases, with 12 bases remaining between them. In nucleotides, the CDR3 is TGTGCCAGCAGCTCGGAAGAGGATTTGAACACTGAAGCTTTCTTT. Translation gives CASSSEEDLNTEAFF.

There are a few counts of this clonotype. This chain joins TRBV29-1 and TRBJ2-1, with 7 nucleotides matching TRBD1. The length of the CDR3 is 13 residues. V was pared by 5 bases and J by 5 bases, with 6 bases of the junction left unmatched. From germline, CDR1 is SQVTM and CDR2 ANQGSEA. CDR3 coding DNA: TGCAGCGTTCAGGGACAGATTGACAATGAGCAGTTCTTC. Its protein product is CSVQGQIDNEQFF.

This clonotype has only one observation. The chain employs TRBV29-1 and TRBJ2-3; D possibly uses TRBD1 or TRBD2 (5 bases each). V lost 4 bases to trimming and J lost 2 bases, with 13 bases between them. The V gene's germline CDR1 is SQVTM and CDR2 ANQGSEA. The CDR3 sequence is 14 residues long. The CDR3, as DNA: TGCAGCGTTGGCAGAGGGGCCTCCACAGATACGCAGTATTTT. Its protein product is CSVGRGASTDTQYF.

The V gene is TRBV20-1, the J gene TRBJ2-3, with TRBD2 identical over 8 bases. Germline V gene data show CDR1 as DFQATT and CDR2 as SNEGSKA (reference sequence). V gave up 3 bases and J gave up 2 bases; unmatched junction bases: 7. This CDR3 contains 15 residues. The CDR3 loop reads CSASLDGGDTDTQYF. CDR3 DNA sequence: TGCAGTGCTAGCCTCGACGGGGGGGACACAGATACGCAGTATTTT.

This chain links TRBV11-2 with TRBJ2-1; D may correspond to TRBD1 or TRBD2 (5 bases each). CDR1 and CDR2 from the germline V gene are SGHAT and FQNNGV. V lost 4 bases and J lost 7, with 17 bases in between. The CDR3 spans 15 residues. The chain's CDR3 is CASSYGTLLGNEQFF. CDR3 bases: TGTGCCAGCAGCTACGGGACGCTCCTAGGGAATGAGCAGTTCTTC. Variable domain in full (rest from reference TRBV11-2 and TRBJ2-1): EAGVAQSPRYKIIEKRQSVAFWCNPISGHATLYWYQQILGQGPKLLIQFQNNGVVDDSQLPKDRFSAERLKGVDSTLKIQPAKLEDSAVYLCASSYGTLLGNEQFFGPGTRLTVL.